This T cell receptor beta chain was recorded in a study of PD-L1 blockade in urothelial cancer. Germline CDR1 ENHRY, CDR2 SYGVKD. The CDR3 has 13 amino acids. V was trimmed by 4 bases and J by 7 bases, leaving 13 bases between them. The repertoire was sequenced with immunoSEQ multiplex PCR; TCRdb's copy has only in-frame clones and lacks some. The table shows about 38,000 clones, with 75% to 95% occurring only once. The clonotype was recovered from a man between 65 and 79 years old with urothelial cancer. The chain joins TRBV10-3 to TRBJ2-5, with unresolved D. The sequenced sample was PBMCs, obtained around atezolizumab (anti-PD-L1) treatment. The CDR3 DNA reads TGTGCCATCAGTGCAGACAACAGCTTGACCCAGTACTTC. This translates into CAISADNSLTQYF.